Listed below are T cell receptor beta chains from one sample, sequenced in a study of regulatory T cells in long-lasting Graves disease. A single record per CDR3 protein comes from TCRdb applying MiXCR to the multiplex PCR reads. Among about 400,000 distinct CDR3 sequences listed, about a sixth were seen once. The source was peripheral blood mononuclear cells (PBMCs), collected at new diagnosis, from a patient treated with antithyroid drugs. All receptors come from a female donor with Graves disease. Each CDR3 is given with its conserved first and last residue. A D gene is named only where the DNA matches it firmly. Clone size appears in some rows only: once, few, many, or a class for an expanded clone.

J	V	D	size	CDR3	DNA
TRBJ2-7	TRBV4-1	TRBD1	-	CASSQEGQGVTYEQYF	TGCGCCAGCAGCCAAGAAGGACAGGGGGTAACCTACGAGCAGTACTTC
TRBJ1-4	TRBV6-1	TRBD1	many	CASREQGAREKLFF	TGTGCCAGCAGAGAACAGGGGGCTCGGGAAAAACTGTTTTTT
TRBJ1-5	TRBV5-1	-	-	CASSLAGDDQPQHF	TGCGCCAGCAGCTTGGCGGGGGATGATCAGCCCCAGCATTTT
TRBJ1-2	TRBV6-1	-	many	CASSEAGYYSTYGYTF	TGTGCCAGCAGTGAAGCAGGATACTACAGCACCTATGGCTACACCTTC
TRBJ2-1	TRBV25-1	TRBD2	many	CASSEYGSGNNNEQFF	TGTGCCAGCAGTGAATACGGTAGCGGGAACAACAATGAGCAGTTCTTC
TRBJ2-7	TRBV7-9	TRBD1	many	CASSSPRDRSYEQYF	TGTGCCAGCAGTTCCCCTCGGGACAGGTCCTACGAGCAGTACTTC
TRBJ2-1	TRBV11-2	TRBD2	many	CACRRGRGGSTYNEQFF	TGTGCCTGCCGGCGCGGGCGCGGGGGTTCGACCTACAATGAGCAGTTCTTC
TRBJ1-1	TRBV4-1	-	-	CASSQRVGPGLNTEAFF	TGCGCCAGCAGCCAGCGGGTGGGTCCAGGATTGAACACTGAAGCTTTCTTT
TRBJ1-2	TRBV5-6	-	few	CASSLAGDRGYTF	TGTGCCAGCAGCTTGGCAGGGGATCGGGGCTACACCTTC
TRBJ2-7	TRBV12-3/TRBV12-4	TRBD1	few	CASSHRDRGLYEQYF	TGTGCCAGCAGTCACCGGGACAGGGGGCTTTACGAGCAGTACTTC
TRBJ2-5	TRBV20-1	TRBD1	many	CSANRGETQYF	TGCAGTGCTAACAGGGGAGAGACCCAGTACTTC
TRBJ2-2	TRBV29-1	-	-	CSVEGPQGTKNTGELFF	TGCAGCGTTGAGGGACCACAGGGTACTAAGAACACCGGGGAGCTGTTTTTT
TRBJ1-2	TRBV18	-	-	CASSSTGSDGYTF	TGTGCCAGCTCATCAACAGGGTCGGATGGCTACACCTTC
TRBJ2-2	TRBV27	-	-	CASSLGVDRELFF	TGTGCCAGCAGCTTAGGGGTGGATAGGGAGCTGTTTTTT
TRBJ2-7	TRBV5-1	-	-	CASSLSSGLGSNEQYF	TGCGCCAGCAGCTTGTCGTCCGGACTCGGTTCTAACGAGCAGTACTTC
TRBJ2-5	TRBV6-5	-	many	CASSLGGHRETQYF	TGTGCCAGCAGTTTGGGGGGGCATCGGGAGACCCAGTACTTC
TRBJ1-3	TRBV4-3	TRBD1	many	CASSQDWDSSGNTIYF	TGCGCCAGCAGCCAAGATTGGGACAGCTCTGGAAACACCATATATTTT
TRBJ1-1	TRBV4-1	-	-	CASSRHLMNTEAFF	TGCGCCAGCAGCCGCCACCTAATGAACACTGAAGCTTTCTTT
TRBJ2-3	TRBV24-1	-	many	CATGAPGSITDTQYF	TGTGCCACCGGAGCCCCGGGAAGTATCACAGATACGCAGTATTTT
TRBJ1-2	TRBV27	-	many	CASSLGAGYYGYTF	TGTGCCAGCAGTTTAGGGGCAGGGTACTATGGCTACACCTTC
TRBJ1-1	TRBV6-1	-	many	CASTRPRLQGIPEAFF	TGTGCCAGCACCCGACCCCGCCTTCAGGGGATCCCTGAAGCTTTCTTT
TRBJ2-1	TRBV4-1	-	-	CASSPPRGVNEQFF	TGCGCCAGCAGCCCCCCAAGAGGAGTCAATGAGCAGTTCTTC
TRBJ1-1	TRBV6-2/TRBV6-3	-	few	CASSYSGVAFF	TGTGCCAGCAGTTACTCCGGGGTAGCTTTCTTT
TRBJ2-5	TRBV6-1	-	-	CASGGALGETQYF	TGTGCCAGCGGGGGGGCACTGGGAGAGACCCAGTACTTC
TRBJ2-1	TRBV27	TRBD1	many	CASSYCRGTAPFCSYNEQFF	TGTGCCAGCAGTTACTGTAGGGGGACAGCCCCATTCTGCTCCTACAATGAGCAGTTCTTC
TRBJ2-7	TRBV4-1	-	-	CASSLGGPEEQYF	TGCGCCAGCAGCCTAGGCGGTCCGGAAGAGCAGTACTTC
TRBJ2-7	TRBV4-1	TRBD2	many	CASSQVSGRAYEQYF	TGCGCCAGCAGCCAAGTCAGCGGGAGGGCCTACGAGCAGTACTTC
TRBJ1-1	TRBV12-3/TRBV12-4	-	many	CASSRDSNTEAFF	TGTGCCAGCAGCCGGGACTCGAACACTGAAGCTTTCTTT
TRBJ2-7	TRBV19	TRBD1	-	CASTAGTGTYEQYF	TGTGCCAGTACCGCCGGGACAGGGACCTACGAGCAGTACTTC
TRBJ2-3	TRBV6-1	TRBD2	-	CASSESRGGTDTQYF	TGTGCCAGCAGTGAATCACGGGGGGGCACAGATACGCAGTATTTT
TRBJ2-1	TRBV28	TRBD1	-	CASSPRDRTYNEQFF	TGTGCCAGCAGCCCTAGGGACAGGACCTACAATGAGCAGTTCTTC